These 30 T cell receptor beta chains were sequenced from one sample in a study of T-cell memory formation after mild COVID-19. TCRdb passed the 5' RACE reads through MiXCR, listing each CDR3 protein once. This table holds 200,000 or so distinct CDR3 sequences, about 9.2% found once. Input material: PBMCs or a T cell subset sorted from them (not recorded which). Receptor source: a man between 18 and 35 years old who had mild COVID-19 (a few samples of this study predate the infection). Cell type and time point are not known.

The chain couples TRBV5-1 to TRBJ1-2, with 8 bases that match TRBD1. The germline V gene has CDR1 SGHRS and CDR2 YFSETQ. The CDR3 has 16 amino acids. V dropped 0 bases and J dropped 4; count of bases not matched to a gene: 8. CDR3 region: CASSLASLGQGYGYTF. The CDR3 DNA is TGCGCCAGCAGCTTGGCAAGCCTTGGACAGGGCTATGGCTACACCTTC.

This clonotype was seen more than once but under ten times. The chain couples TRBV3-1 to TRBJ1-2; unclear D gene. Germline lookup yields CDR1 LGHDT and CDR2 YNNKEL (reference sequence). This CDR3 region has 17 residues. Trimming took 1 base from V and 0 from J, leaving 15 bases between them. The CDR3 reads CASSQVTRAASNYGYTF. The CDR3 DNA sequence: TGTGCCAGCAGCCAAGTTACTCGGGCAGCGTCTAACTATGGCTACACCTTC.

This clonotype was counted only a few times. This sequence joins TRBV7-3 and TRBJ2-4; D may be TRBD2 (5 bases). Trimming left V 5 bases short and J 7 bases short, with 18 bases between. The germline V gene encodes CDR1 SGHTA and CDR2 FQGTGA. The CDR3 loop spans 15 amino acids. The CDR3 loop reads CASSESGLRGNIQYF. The CDR3 DNA follows: TGTGCCAGCAGCGAGAGCGGACTTCGAGGCAACATTCAGTACTTC.

The chain uses TRBV30 and TRBJ1-2, with D tentatively TRBD1 (5 bases). The V end was cut by 5 bases, the J end by 8 bases, with 18 bases between. This CDR3 contains 13 residues. The germline V gene encodes CDR1 GTSNPN and CDR2 SVGIG (reference sequence). The CDR3 protein is CAWAVFRAQGYTF. CDR3 DNA sequence: TGTGCCTGGGCGGTCTTCAGGGCTCAAGGCTACACCTTC. The variable domain in full, completed from reference TRBV30 and TRBJ1-2, reads SQTIHQWPATLVQPVGSPLSLECTVEGTSNPNLYWYRQAAGRGLQLLFYSVGIGQISSEVPQNLSASRPQDRQFILSSKKLLLSDSGFYLCAWAVFRAQGYTFGSGTRLTVV.

The chain combines TRBV9 with TRBJ2-2; TRBD2 matches at 7 bases. The ends lost 1 base at V and 3 bases at J; junction bases unmatched: 3. CDR1 and CDR2 (germline): SGDLS, YYNGEE. The CDR3 loop spans 15 amino acids. The CDR3 DNA is TGTGCCAGCAGCGTAACTAGCGCCTACACCGGGGAGCTGTTTTTT. Translation: CASSVTSAYTGELFF. The complete variable domain, with remaining parts taken from reference TRBV9 and TRBJ2-2, reads DSGVTQTPKHLITATGQRVTLRCSPRSGDLSVYWYQQSLDQGLQFLIQYYNGEERAKGNILERFSAQQFPDLHSELNLSSLELGDSALYFCASSVTSAYTGELFFGEGSRLTVL.

This clonotype has only a few counts. This chain connects TRBV5-1 to TRBJ1-5; 7 bases map to TRBD1. Per the germline V gene, CDR1 is SGHRS and CDR2 is YFSETQ. V dropped 4 bases and J dropped 5; count of bases not matched to a gene: 6. The CDR3 spans 14 residues. In DNA, the CDR3 is TGCGCCAGCAGCCAAACAGGGGCCGATCAGCCCCAGCATTTT. Its protein product is CASSQTGADQPQHF.

The chain carries TRBV12-5 and TRBJ2-5; D gene ambiguous. The CDR3 covers 13 residues. Trimming pared 7 bases from V and 2 bases from J, leaving 11 bases between. Per the germline V gene, CDR1 is LGHNT and CDR2 is FRNRAP. CDR3 in amino acids: CASASVLQETQYF. The DNA of the CDR3 is TGTGCTAGTGCCTCGGTGCTACAAGAGACCCAGTACTTC.

This chain connects TRBV7-2 to TRBJ2-5, with 9 bases identical to TRBD2. V gave up 3 bases and J gave up 2 bases; unmatched junction bases: 4. Germline values: CDR1 SGHTA, CDR2 FQGNSA. CDR3 length equals 15 residues. The CDR3 DNA follows: TGTGCCAGCAGCTTCCTTAGCGGGGGACAAGAGACCCAGTACTTC. As protein: CASSFLSGGQETQYF.

This clonotype has at least ten counts. The rearrangement joins TRBV11-2 to TRBJ2-1, with 9 bases that match TRBD2. This CDR3 contains 14 residues. Trimming at V came to 1 base and at J to 7 bases, leaving 2 bases not matched to a gene. Germline V gene sequence: CDR1 SGHAT, CDR2 FQNNGV. The CDR3 protein is CASSLGLAGNEQFF. CDR3 in DNA: TGTGCCAGCAGCTTAGGCCTAGCGGGGAATGAGCAGTTCTTC.

This clonotype was seen repeatedly, ten times or more. J is TRBJ2-3 and V is TRBV9, with D unclear. The CDR3 totals 12 residues. Trimming took off 0 bases at V and 5 bases at J, with 4 bases between the two ends. Germline lookup yields CDR1 SGDLS and CDR2 YYNGEE. CDR3 nucleotide sequence: TGTGCCAGCAGCGTAGAATTAGATACGCAGTATTTT. Translating it yields CASSVELDTQYF.

The chain links TRBV25-1 to TRBJ2-5; no clear D. Trimming pared 1 base from V and 5 bases from J, leaving 2 bases between. Germline V gene sequence: CDR1 MGHDK, CDR2 SYGVNS. The CDR3 consists of 11 residues. CDR3 in DNA: TGTGCCAGCAGTGAATGGGAGACCCAGTACTTC. Its translation: CASSEWETQYF. The whole variable domain, remainder taken from reference TRBV25-1 and TRBJ2-5, is EADIYQTPRYLVIGTGKKITLECSQTMGHDKMYWYQQDPGMELHLIHYSYGVNSTEKGDLSSESTVSRIRTEHFPLTLESARPSHTSQYLCASSEWETQYFGPGTRLLVL.

In its sample, this clonotype was seen many times. This rearrangement joins TRBV7-3 to TRBJ2-3, with 7 bases identical to TRBD2. Germline V gene data show CDR1 as SGHTA and CDR2 as FQGTGA. This CDR3 is 13 amino acids long. V lost 8 bases and J lost 6; bases outside the gene matches: 8. DNA of the CDR3: TGTGCCAGCGGCGCCATCGGGAGGGATACGCAGTATTTT. This translates into CASGAIGRDTQYF.

This sequence joins TRBV20-1 and TRBJ1-1; 7 bases line up with TRBD1. J was trimmed by 6 bases and V by 6 bases; bases with no gene match: 7. The CDR3 loop spans 12 amino acids. From germline, CDR1 is DFQATT and CDR2 SNEGSKA (reference sequence). CDR3 sequence (DNA): TGCAGTGCCCCACAGGGGTGGGCTGAAGCTTTCTTT. Translated, it gives CSAPQGWAEAFF.

This clonotype was recorded a few times. The chain links TRBV7-2 to TRBJ1-5; tentative D call: TRBD1 (5 bases). The CDR3 totals 14 residues. From germline, CDR1 is SGHTA and CDR2 FQGNSA. Between the trimmed V and J ends, which lost 4 bases and 6 bases, there was a span of 13 bases. CDR3 protein: CASSSSSGGQPQHF. The DNA for the CDR3 is TGTGCCAGCAGCTCCTCATCCGGGGGTCAGCCCCAGCATTTT.

This clonotype was found a few times. This chain connects TRBV3-1 to TRBJ1-5; no definite D call. Germline V CDR1 and CDR2: LGHDT, YNNKEL (reference sequence). The V and J ends lost 1 base and 2 bases respectively, with 9 bases between them. This CDR3 contains 15 residues. CDR3 in amino acids: CASSQGTTGNQPQHF. DNA of the CDR3: TGTGCCAGCAGCCAAGGGACGACGGGCAATCAGCCCCAGCATTTT.

This clonotype was detected many times. The chain links TRBV5-1 to TRBJ2-1, with D possibly TRBD1 on 7 matching bases. This CDR3 comprises 16 residues. Germline V gives CDR1 SGHRS, CDR2 YFSETQ. V lost 0 bases and J lost 4, with 14 bases in between. CDR3: CASSLASRGVYNEQFF. The CDR3 DNA is TGCGCCAGCAGCTTGGCCTCCAGGGGGGTATACAATGAGCAGTTCTTC.

This chain links TRBV4-2 with TRBJ2-1; 8 nucleotides match TRBD1. CDR1 and CDR2 (germline): LGHNA, YNFKEQ. Trimming at V came to 0 bases and at J to 4 bases, leaving 5 bases not matched to a gene. This CDR3 is built from 16 residues. The CDR3 DNA reads TGTGCCAGCAGCCAAGAAGACAGGGGTGGATACAATGAGCAGTTCTTC. The encoded protein is CASSQEDRGGYNEQFF.

This clonotype was counted ten times or more. The chain employs TRBV7-3 and TRBJ1-1; a weak D match, TRBD1 (5 bases). In germline, CDR1 is SGHTA, CDR2 FQGTGA. V lost 5 bases and J 4 bases, leaving 14 bases between the germline ends. This CDR3 is 14 amino acids long. Here the CDR3 DNA reads TGTGCCAGCAGCCCAACCGTCGACAGCACTGAAGCTTTCTTT. Residues: CASSPTVDSTEAFF.

This clonotype came up a few times. The chain recombines TRBV18 with TRBJ1-2; D may be TRBD1 (5 bases). Between the trimmed V and J ends, which lost 4 bases and 10 bases, there was a span of 19 bases. The CDR3 contains 14 residues. The germline gives CDR1 KGHSH, CDR2 LQKENI. The CDR3 loop is CASSRLGTGLDYTF. DNA for the CDR3: TGTGCCAGCTCACGGCTCGGGACCGGGCTTGACTACACCTTC.

There are a few counts of this clonotype. The chain links TRBV4-2 to TRBJ2-3; 11 bases are a match to TRBD2. This CDR3 is built from 17 residues. Germline V gene lookup returns CDR1 LGHNA and CDR2 YNFKEQ. Germline trimming cut 1 base from V and 3 bases from J; bases unmatched to any gene: 6. As DNA, the CDR3 is TGTGCCAGCAGCCAAGCCGCAGCTAGCGGGGGGACAGATACGCAGTATTTT. This gives the protein CASSQAAASGGTDTQYF.

V and J are TRBV7-2 and TRBJ1-5; maybe TRBD1 (6 bases). The germline V and J ends were trimmed by 3 bases and 4 bases, with 13 bases remaining between them. The CDR3 totals 15 residues. CDR1 is SGHTA, CDR2 FQGNSA, per germline. CDR3 region: CASSFSGGGNQPQHF. Written as DNA, the CDR3 is TGTGCCAGCAGCTTTTCCGGGGGCGGAAATCAGCCCCAGCATTTT.

In nucleotides, the CDR3 is TGTGCCAGCAGCTTGGGGACAGGGAGCTGGGATGAGCAGTTCTTC. The encoded protein is CASSLGTGSWDEQFF. V is TRBV7-2 and J is TRBJ2-1; TRBD1 matches 9 bases. The CDR3 is 15 residues long. Looked up from germline, CDR1 is SGHTA and CDR2 is FQGNSA. Trimming removed 3 bases from V and 8 bases from J; junction bases left unmatched: 8.

J is TRBJ1-4 and V is TRBV6-5; D might be TRBD1 (5 bases). Germline-derived CDR1 and CDR2 are MNHEY and SVGAGI. The CDR3 is made up of 14 amino acids. With 2 bases removed from V and 5 bases from J, the gap between germline ends came to 9 bases. CDR3 coding DNA: TGTGCCAGCAGTTACGACAGCCCGAATGAAAAACTGTTTTTT. It yields the protein CASSYDSPNEKLFF.

In this sample, this clonotype turned up a few times. The rearrangement joins TRBV6-2 or TRBV6-3 to TRBJ2-7; D call uncertain. Trimming shortened V by 7 bases and J by 3 bases, and 13 bases separated the two germline ends. The CDR3 extends over 13 amino acids. In germline, CDR1 is MNHEY, CDR2 SVGEGT. CDR3 region: CASTRPPVYEQYF. The DNA for the CDR3 is TGTGCCAGCACCCGCCCGCCAGTCTACGAGCAGTACTTC.

This chain joins TRBV12-2 and TRBJ1-6; the table assigns TRBD1, which was not confirmed against the DNA. TRBV12-2 is assigned pseudogene status. The CDR3 is 14 amino acids. The CDR3 sequence: CASRLAQGCSPLHF. CDR3 DNA sequence: TGTGCAAGTCGCTTAGCCCAGGGTTGTTCACCCCTCCACTTT.

There are a few counts of this clonotype. The J gene is TRBJ2-6, the V gene TRBV5-1, with 8 nucleotides matching TRBD1. This CDR3 region has 16 residues. From germline, CDR1 is SGHRS and CDR2 YFSETQ. Trimming at V came to 3 bases and at J to 4 bases, leaving 6 bases not matched to a gene. The CDR3 protein is CASSWQGAIGANVLTF. The CDR3 nucleotides are TGCGCCAGCAGCTGGCAGGGGGCGATAGGGGCCAACGTCCTGACTTTC. The variable domain in full, with the rest retrieved from reference TRBV5-1 and TRBJ2-6, is KAGVTQTPRYLIKTRGQQVTLSCSPISGHRSVSWYQQTPGQGLQFLFEYFSETQRNKGNFPGRFSGRQFSNSRSEMNVSTLELGDSALYLCASSWQGAIGANVLTFGAGSRLTVL.

CDR3 sequence: CASSDGLAGALGDTQYF. CDR3 nucleotide sequence: TGTGCCAGCAGCGACGGACTAGCGGGGGCCCTGGGGGATACGCAGTATTTT. This chain joins TRBV7-6 and TRBJ2-3, with 13 nucleotides matching TRBD2. In germline, CDR1 is SGHVS, CDR2 FNYEAQ. Losses at the gene ends were 5 bases for V and 6 bases for J; bases not matched to a gene: 11. The CDR3 loop spans 17 amino acids.

This chain joins TRBV28 and TRBJ2-7; TRBD1 matches 7 bases. Germline trimming cut 6 bases from V and 1 base from J; bases unmatched to any gene: 6. The germline gives CDR1 MDHEN, CDR2 SYDVKM. The CDR3 has 14 amino acids. The CDR3 sequence: CASSRQGRSYEQYV. In nucleotides, the CDR3 is TGTGCCAGCAGCCGACAGGGAAGGTCCTACGAGCAGTACGTC.

Turning to this clonotype: This could be a read error, since a much larger clone is one nucleotide away. V is TRBV28 and J is TRBJ2-3; 8 positions match TRBD2. This CDR3 region has 14 residues. Germline V gives CDR1 MDHEN, CDR2 SYDVKM. Trimming removed 10 bases from V and 2 bases from J; junction bases left unmatched: 8. The CDR3 loop is CATYSGVTTDTQYF. The CDR3 bases are TGTGCCACTTATAGCGGGGTGACCACAGATACGCAGTATTTT.

At least ten counts were recorded for this clonotype. This chain links TRBV19 with TRBJ2-3; tentative D call: TRBD2 (6 bases). This CDR3 region has 15 residues. The germline CDR1 and CDR2 sequences are LNHDA and SQIVND (reference sequence). The germline V and J ends were trimmed by 5 bases and 5 bases, with 17 bases remaining between them. The CDR3 region is CASSRITRGEDTQYF. Written as DNA, the CDR3 is TGTGCCAGTAGTCGGATTACCCGCGGGGAAGATACGCAGTATTTT.